Presented here are 17 T cell receptor beta chains from one specimen sequenced in a study of shared clonotypes between healthy human individuals. Generated by immunoSEQ multiplex PCR, the TCRdb table keeps only in-frame clones and is missing some. Of about 600,000 clones in the sample, roughly 97% were seen once. Sequences were obtained from naive CD4+ T cells sorted from blood. Sample subset: CD45RA+ positively selected. The source of these receptors is a woman aged 30 to 39 in good health.

The chain couples TRBV7-8 to TRBJ1-2; 9 nucleotides align to TRBD1. CDR1 is SGHVS and CDR2 is FQNEAQ in the germline V gene. V shed 3 bases, J shed 7 bases, and the junction held 12 bases outside the gene matches. This CDR3 comprises 16 residues. The CDR3 loop is CASSLPGQGPYAGYTF. The CDR3 DNA reads as TGTGCCAGCAGCTTGCCGGGACAGGGACCTTATGCTGGCTACACCTTC. The full variable domain, with the rest looked up from reference TRBV7-8 and TRBJ1-2, is GAGVSQSPRYKVAKRGQDVALRCDPISGHVSLFWYQQALGQGPEFLTYFQNEAQLDKSGLPSDRFFAERPEGSVSTLKIQRTQQEDSAVYLCASSLPGQGPYAGYTFGSGTRLTVV.

The rearrangement links TRBV7-3 to TRBJ1-1; the D is unclear. Germline CDR1 SGHTA, CDR2 FQGTGA. There are 13 residues in the CDR3. V dropped 5 bases and J dropped 3 bases, with 10 bases sitting between them. In DNA, the CDR3 is TGTGCCAGCAGCCAGGACGGACACACTGAAGCTTTCTTT. The encoded protein is CASSQDGHTEAFF.

CDR3 sequence: CASSEAVGGNQPQHF. Here the CDR3 DNA reads TGTGCCAGCAGTGAAGCCGTAGGAGGGAATCAGCCCCAGCATTTT. The genes are TRBV2 and TRBJ1-5; D is unclear. Germline V gene sequence: CDR1 SNHLY, CDR2 FYNNEI. V lost 0 bases to trimming and J lost 4 bases, with 10 bases between them. The length of the CDR3 is 15 residues.

This chain links TRBV5-1 with TRBJ2-1; a possible D gene is TRBD1 (5 bases). The CDR3 totals 14 residues. V was pared by 0 bases and J by 5 bases, with 9 bases between. Germline V gene sequence: CDR1 SGHRS, CDR2 YFSETQ. CDR3 coding DNA: TGCGCCAGCAGCTTGGCCCCCAGGGACAATGAGCAGTTCTTC. It specifies CASSLAPRDNEQFF.

As regards this clone: Other nucleotide sequences from this sample produce the same CDR3. This CDR3 is CASSLVRSGYTF. DNA of the CDR3: TGTGCCAGCAGTTTAGTCCGGAGTGGCTACACCTTC. The V and J genes are TRBV28 and TRBJ1-2, with D unresolved. Deletions cut 2 bases from V and 7 bases from J, with 8 bases between. The length of the CDR3 is 12 residues. CDR1 is MDHEN, CDR2 SYDVKM, per germline.

The chain couples TRBV19 to TRBJ2-7; 7 positions match TRBD1. The junction had 4 bases not matched to a gene; V was cut back by 5 bases and J by 0 bases. CDR3 size: 14 residues. The germline CDR1 and CDR2 sequences are LNHDA and SQIVND (reference sequence). The CDR3 reads CASSGTAFSYEQYF. CDR3 nucleotide sequence: TGTGCCAGTAGTGGGACAGCCTTCTCCTACGAGCAGTACTTC.

The chain employs TRBV28 and TRBJ2-3; no firm D call. The CDR3 runs to 16 residues. V lost 7 bases, J lost 0 bases, and 17 bases lay in between. Germline-derived CDR1 and CDR2 are MDHEN and SYDVKM. The CDR3 loop is CASTNNRDSSTDTQYF. For the CDR3, the DNA is TGTGCCAGCACTAACAACCGTGACTCTAGCACAGATACGCAGTATTTT.

J is TRBJ1-3 and V is TRBV28; D unclear. The germline gives CDR1 MDHEN, CDR2 SYDVKM. The germline V and J ends were trimmed by 7 bases and 2 bases, with 9 bases remaining between them. The CDR3 totals 13 residues. CDR3 sequence (DNA): TGTGCCAGCATCAGGACCCCTGGAAACACCATATATTTT. Its translation: CASIRTPGNTIYF.

The CDR3 coding sequence is TGCGCCAGCAGCTCCGGCTATGAGCAGTTCTTC. Its translation: CASSSGYEQFF. The chain couples TRBV5-1 to TRBJ2-1, with D unclear. The CDR3 spans 11 residues. The germline CDR1 and CDR2 sequences are SGHRS and YFSETQ. Trimming cost V 3 bases and J 8 bases, with 6 bases left between them.

The chain couples TRBV5-1 to TRBJ2-5, with TRBD1 identical over 12 bases. The trim removed 0 bases at V and 5 bases at J, leaving 5 bases unmatched. Per germline, CDR1 SGHRS and CDR2 YFSETQ. CDR3 length: 16 residues. The CDR3 bases are TGCGCCAGCAGCTTGGTGGGGACAGGGGGCGGCGAGACCCAGTACTTC. Residues: CASSLVGTGGGETQYF.

V usage is TRBV5-1 and J usage is TRBJ2-4; tentatively, D is TRBD2 (5 bases). The CDR3 is 18 amino acids. The germline gives CDR1 SGHRS, CDR2 YFSETQ. The V end was cut by 1 base, the J end by 3 bases, with 20 bases between. As DNA, the CDR3 is TGCGCCAGCAGCTTGAATGGTCCCCCGGGATTAGGCAAAAACATTCAGTACTTC. Its protein product is CASSLNGPPGLGKNIQYF.

DNA of the CDR3: TGTGCCAGCAGCAAAAGTAGCACAGATACGCAGTATTTT. Protein: CASSKSSTDTQYF. This chain uses TRBV28 with TRBJ2-3; D remains unclear. V was clipped by 6 bases and J by 0 bases, with 7 bases between them. This CDR3 is 13 amino acids long. Looked up from germline, CDR1 is MDHEN and CDR2 is SYDVKM. The variable domain in full, with the rest retrieved from reference TRBV28 and TRBJ2-3, is DVKVTQSSRYLVKRTGEKVFLECVQDMDHENMFWYRQDPGLGLRLIYFSYDVKMKEKGDIPEGYSVSREKKERFSLILESASTNQTSMYLCASSKSSTDTQYFGPGTRLTVL.

This clone was detected once. This chain joins TRBV10-2 and TRBJ2-5; D is tentatively TRBD1 or TRBD2 (6 bases each). Germline V lookup: CDR1 WSHSY, CDR2 SAAADI. This CDR3 spans 15 amino acids. V was cut by 6 bases and J by 3 bases, with 17 bases left in between. CDR3 DNA: TGCGCCAGCAGCCCCCGGGGGCGAGGGGAAGAGACCCAGTACTTC. This gives the protein CASSPRGRGEETQYF.

CDR3 loop: CAISESNRGLPSYEQYF. CDR3 coding DNA: TGTGCCATCAGTGAGTCGAACAGGGGGCTTCCCTCCTACGAGCAGTACTTC. The chain carries TRBV10-3 and TRBJ2-7; TRBD1 matches at 9 bases. Trimming at V came to 0 bases and at J to 0 bases, leaving 6 bases not matched to a gene. CDR3 length equals 17 residues. Germline-derived CDR1 and CDR2 are ENHRY and SYGVKD.

The chain has TRBV19 and TRBJ1-5, with D uncertain. V gave up 5 bases and J gave up 3 bases, with 8 bases separating them. The CDR3 has 13 amino acids. Per the germline V gene, CDR1 is LNHDA and CDR2 is SQIVND (reference sequence). CDR3 DNA: TGTGCCAGTAGTTCCTTCCCCAATCAGCCCCAGCATTTT. Translating it yields CASSSFPNQPQHF.

The chain combines TRBV28 with TRBJ2-7; 11 bases align to TRBD1. After removal of 6 bases from V and 1 base from J, the junction contained 2 bases not matched to a gene. The germline V gene encodes CDR1 MDHEN and CDR2 SYDVKM. The CDR3 is made up of 14 amino acids. CDR3 region: CASRWDRGSYEQYF. The CDR3 DNA follows: TGTGCCAGCAGATGGGACAGGGGGTCCTACGAGCAGTACTTC.

The V gene is TRBV19, the J gene TRBJ2-2, with unresolved D. Germline values: CDR1 LNHDA, CDR2 SQIVND (reference sequence). V was shortened by 1 base and J by 6 bases, with 9 bases between the two germline ends. The CDR3 is 14 residues long. CDR3 residues: CASSIVVTAGELFF. CDR3 nucleotides: TGTGCCAGTAGTATAGTTGTTACAGCCGGGGAGCTGTTTTTT.